This TCR beta chain is drawn from a study of CD8 T cells in Susac syndrome. Sequencing of TCR beta was performed on blood CD8+ and CD4+ T cells. TEMRA cells were enriched by FACS, and CD4+ and CD8+ T cells were negatively isolated. A quantity of about 0.5 to 1 ug RNA underwent reverse transcription using random hexamers. Amplification of TCR beta CDR3 spanned 54 Vbeta and 13 Jbeta via immunoSEQ multiplex PCR. TCRdb re-called the immunoSEQ multiplex PCR reads with MiXCR, one entry per CDR3 protein. Of roughly 150,000 distinct CDR3 sequences in the sample, around 94% were seen once. There are 14 residues in the CDR3. J was trimmed by 5 bases and V by 1 base; bases with no gene match: 8. Germline lookup yields CDR1 DFQATT and CDR2 SNEGSKA (reference sequence). Study observations and caveats: The number of individuals included in the study's TCR sequencing and HLA analysis was acknowledged as relatively small.

Points on this clonotype: Antigen: not known.

Sequences were obtained from CD4+ T cells from PBMCs. This receptor was identified in a human donor with multiple sclerosis. The chain combines TRBV20-1 with TRBJ2-7; 7 bases align to TRBD2. This CDR3 reads CSARGGGSTDEQYF. The CDR3 nucleotides read TGCAGTGCTAGAGGGGGCGGGAGTACCGACGAGCAGTACTTC.